This TCR beta chain derives from a study of cytomegalovirus exposure and HLA in healthy donors. Study-wide results and caveats: The classifier was said to identify cytomegalovirus status with high specificity and sensitivity. More clonal expansion characterized HLA-associated TCR beta chains than equally common others in a later analysis.

The PCR was carried out with 60 Vbeta primers and 13 Jbeta primers. The protocol was immunoSEQ multiplex PCR, while the TCRdb copy is restricted to in-frame clones and leaves out a portion. The sample holds about 140,000 clones, approximately 82% seen once. Per the germline V gene, CDR1 is SGHDT and CDR2 is YYEEEE. Trimming removed 6 bases from V and 6 bases from J, with 15 bases in between. This CDR3 comprises 13 residues. Worth noting for this clone: Its antigen is not identified.

V gene TRBV5-6 combines with J gene TRBJ1-1, with D possibly being TRBD1 (6 bases). Sequenced material: PBMCs. The receptor's source is a man aged 25-45 years in good health and CMV-seropositive. CDR3: CASTLKGGAEAFF. The DNA for the CDR3 is TGTGCCAGCACCCTCAAAGGGGGTGCTGAAGCTTTCTTT.